Below are 24 T cell receptor beta chains sequenced from a single sample in a study of cytomegalovirus exposure and HLA in healthy donors (dated by TCRdb to 2017 to 2019). Library preparation employed the immunoSEQ multiplex PCR assay. A mixture of 60 forward primers for TCR Vbeta segments and 13 reverse primers for TCR Jbeta segments was used in the multiplex PCR. Here the immuneACCESS table is served through TCRdb, limited to in-frame sequences with V and J called. Missing clones are a known gap in these copies; in checked studies unresolved V genes cover under half, and the rest lacks a known reason. A total of fewer than 250,000 clones appear in this sample, over 65% of them only once. The leading ten clones occupy about 3% of the sample. Specimen: PBMCs. These receptors originate from a man aged 40-55 years in good health and CMV-seropositive.

The V and J genes are TRBV21-1 and TRBJ1-5; the D segment call TRBD1 is taken from the table without a DNA check. TRBV21-1 is given as a pseudogene. The CDR3 totals 15 residues. DNA for the CDR3: TGTGCCAGCAGCACCAGACGACAGCCGTATCAGCCCCAGCATTTT. The encoded protein is CASSTRRQPYQPQHF.

This clone was observed a handful of times. One end of the junction varies from germline; a read error may be responsible. V gene TRBV5-8 combines with J gene TRBJ2-7; D is ambiguous. CDR1 and CDR2 (germline): SGHTS, YDEGEE. The CDR3 covers 12 residues. CDR3 protein: CASTLNLREQYF. CDR3 sequence (DNA): TGTGCCAGCACCTTGAACCTCAGGGAGCAGTACTTC. Based on the CDR3 plus reference TRBV5-8 and TRBJ2-7, the full variable domain is EAGVTQSPTHLIKTRGQQATLRCSPISGHTSVYWYQQALGLGLQFLLWYDEGEERNRGNFPPRFSGRQFPNYSSELNVNALELEDSALYLCASTLNLREQYFGPGTRLTVT.

This chain connects TRBV27 to TRBJ2-5, with D possibly TRBD2 on 6 matching bases. Germline V gene lookup returns CDR1 MNHEY and CDR2 SMNVEV (reference sequence). The CDR3 has 13 amino acids. With 2 bases removed from V and 2 bases from J, the gap between germline ends came to 6 bases. Written as DNA, the CDR3 is TGTGCCAGCAGTTTAGGGACTCAAGAGACCCAGTACTTC. Protein: CASSLGTQETQYF.

This clone was counted a single time. J is TRBJ2-1 and V is TRBV7-9; 10 bases align to TRBD2. Germline V gives CDR1 SEHNR, CDR2 FQNEAQ (reference sequence). The junction had 3 bases not matched to a gene; V was cut back by 5 bases and J by 2 bases. This CDR3 is 15 amino acids long. CDR3: CASSPSGGAYNEQFF. The CDR3 region has the DNA TGTGCCAGCAGCCCAAGCGGGGGGGCCTACAATGAGCAGTTCTTC.

The rearrangement uses TRBV6-5 and TRBJ2-7, with D unresolved. The CDR3 has 11 amino acids. CDR1 and CDR2 from the germline V gene are MNHEY and SVGAGI. Trimming took 8 bases from V and 2 from J, leaving 7 bases between them. CDR3: CASRTAYEQYF. The CDR3 nucleotides are TGTGCCAGCCGCACAGCCTACGAGCAGTACTTC.

The V call is TRBV9, the J call TRBJ2-1; 14 nucleotides align to TRBD2. With 3 bases clipped from V and 9 bases from J, the junction kept 5 bases outside the gene matches. CDR1 SGDLS and CDR2 YYNGEE come from the germline V gene. This CDR3 contains 15 residues. DNA of the CDR3: TGTGCCAGCAGCGCGGGACTAGCGGGAGATGGTGAGCAGTTCTTC. Translating it yields CASSAGLAGDGEQFF.

V and J are TRBV6-1 and TRBJ1-1; D perhaps matches TRBD1 (5 bases). CDR3 length equals 13 residues. V was shortened by 3 bases and J by 10 bases, with 15 bases between the two germline ends. CDR1 and CDR2 (germline): MNHNS, SASEGT. This chain's CDR3 is CASSDKVAGVAFF. For the CDR3, the DNA is TGTGCCAGCAGTGACAAAGTGGCGGGGGTAGCTTTCTTT.

The chain carries TRBV11-2 and TRBJ2-7; D possibly corresponds to TRBD1 (5 bases). CDR1 and CDR2 from the germline V gene are SGHAT and FQNNGV. Trimming took off 5 bases at V and 2 bases at J, with 10 bases between the two ends. This CDR3 is 13 amino acids long. The CDR3 coding sequence is TGTGCCAGCAGCGGGGCGCCGACCTACGAGCAGTACTTC. Amino acids: CASSGAPTYEQYF.

J is TRBJ1-4 and V is TRBV10-3; 9 bases agree with TRBD1. Germline lookup yields CDR1 ENHRY and CDR2 SYGVKD. The V gene end was trimmed by 10 bases and the J gene end by 0 bases; junction bases not matched to a gene: 9. The CDR3 sequence is 16 residues long. The CDR3 loop is CATWDREGSTNEKLFF. The CDR3 DNA follows: TGTGCCACCTGGGACAGGGAAGGATCAACTAATGAAAAACTGTTTTTT.

The chain combines TRBV21-1 with TRBJ2-7; the table calls TRBD2, which could not be checked here. TRBV21-1 is labeled a pseudogene. The CDR3 is 20 amino acids. CDR3 amino acids: CASSKVLAVASGRRSYEQYF. For the CDR3, the DNA is TGTGCCAGCAGCAAAGTATTGGCGGTCGCTAGCGGAAGGAGGTCCTACGAGCAGTACTTC.

The V gene is TRBV5-4, the J gene TRBJ1-2; possible D gene TRBD1, 6 bases. Germline CDR1 SGHNT, CDR2 YYREEE (reference sequence). The length of the CDR3 is 15 residues. The V gene lost 0 bases and the J gene lost 6 bases, with 15 bases spanning the gap. The CDR3 DNA follows: TGTGCCAGCAGCTTGGCGGGAGGGGGGGTGAATGGCTACACCTTC. The encoded protein is CASSLAGGGVNGYTF.

The chain recombines TRBV15 with TRBJ2-7; a weak D match, TRBD1 (5 bases). Germline CDR1 is LNHNV and CDR2 is YYDKDF (reference sequence). CDR3 length: 17 amino acids. V was shortened by 0 bases and J by 2 bases, with 17 bases between the two germline ends. The CDR3 coding sequence is TGTGCCACCAGCAGAGACCGAAGGACACTTACAACCTACGAGCAGTACTTC. This translates into CATSRDRRTLTTYEQYF.

The chain has TRBV2 and TRBJ2-7; TRBD2 might be the D (5 bases). The CDR3 has 13 residues. Germline CDR1 SNHLY, CDR2 FYNNEI. Trimming stripped 10 bases from V and 0 bases from J, with 13 bases between. CDR3 in amino acids: CAIRTGSSYEQYF. The CDR3 nucleotides read TGTGCCATCCGGACGGGGAGCTCCTACGAGCAGTACTTC.

About this clone itself: A read error may produce the germline difference seen at one junction end. This CDR3 is also generated by other DNA sequences in the sample. V gene TRBV29-1 combines with J gene TRBJ2-7, with TRBD1 as a possible D gene (5 bases). This CDR3 region has 12 residues. Germline V gene lookup returns CDR1 SQVTM and CDR2 ANQGSEA. The CDR3 DNA reads TGCAGCGTTCACAAGGGGTCCTACGAGCAGTATTTC. Translated, it gives CSVHKGSYEQYF.

V gene TRBV5-5 combines with J gene TRBJ2-2; 9 nucleotides agree with TRBD1. The CDR3 extends over 16 amino acids. Germline CDR1 reads SGHKS; CDR2 reads YYEKEE (reference sequence). The trim removed 1 base at V and 4 bases at J, leaving 5 bases unmatched. CDR3 sequence reads: CASSLQRDRVTGELFF. The DNA for the CDR3 is TGTGCCAGCAGCTTGCAAAGGGACAGGGTCACCGGGGAGCTGTTTTTT.

CDR3 sequence (DNA): TGTGCCAGCAGCTTAGGCGGGAGTTCACCCCTCCACTTT. Amino acids: CASSLGGSSPLHF. V is TRBV11-2 and J is TRBJ1-6, with D unresolved. The germline CDR1 and CDR2 sequences are SGHAT and FQNNGV. Trimming shortened V by 1 base and J by 9 bases, and 7 bases separated the two germline ends. The CDR3 sequence is 13 residues long.

The chain carries TRBV20-1 and TRBJ2-7; D is unclear. CDR1 is DFQATT, CDR2 SNEGSKA, per germline (reference sequence). This CDR3 is built from 11 residues. The V and J ends lost 4 bases and 3 bases respectively, with 7 bases between them. CDR3 residues: CSAKDNYEQYF. DNA for the CDR3: TGCAGTGCTAAAGACAACTACGAGCAGTACTTC.

The chain is built from TRBV11-2 and TRBJ2-3, with 7 bases fitting TRBD2. The germline V gene encodes CDR1 SGHAT and CDR2 FQNNGV. V shed 5 bases, J shed 4 bases, and the junction held 9 bases outside the gene matches. The CDR3 extends over 15 amino acids. CDR3 in amino acids: CASSPRGGVADTQYF. The CDR3 DNA reads as TGTGCCAGCAGCCCCCGGGGAGGGGTGGCAGATACGCAGTATTTT.

This chain connects TRBV6-5 to TRBJ1-3, with TRBD1 as a possible D gene (6 bases). The CDR3 runs 13 residues. The V end was cut by 9 bases, the J end by 0 bases, with 9 bases between. Looked up from germline, CDR1 is MNHEY and CDR2 is SVGAGI. The CDR3 nucleotides read TGTGCCAGACGAGGGGGCTCTGGAAACACCATATATTTT. It translates to CARRGGSGNTIYF.

This chain uses TRBV5-1 with TRBJ2-5; D is possibly TRBD1 (5 bases). The CDR3 is made up of 12 amino acids. Germline V gene lookup returns CDR1 SGHRS and CDR2 YFSETQ. Trimming pared 5 bases from V and 3 bases from J, leaving 8 bases between. CDR3 coding DNA: TGCGCCAGCAGGGGGCCCGAAGAGACCCAGTACTTC. Its protein product is CASRGPEETQYF.

This rearrangement joins TRBV5-4 to TRBJ2-2; 8 bases line up with TRBD2. Germline assignment: CDR1 SGHNT and CDR2 YYREEE (reference sequence). The CDR3 contains 15 residues. V shed 4 bases, J shed 7 bases, and the junction held 9 bases outside the gene matches. The CDR3 protein is CASSGPLAGLGELFF. The DNA for the CDR3 is TGTGCCAGCAGCGGCCCCCTAGCGGGTCTCGGGGAGCTGTTTTTT.

The gene calls are TRBV5-1 and TRBJ1-2; 7 bases fit TRBD1. Germline CDR1 and CDR2: SGHRS and YFSETQ. The CDR3 runs 16 residues. V shed 0 bases, J shed 4 bases, and the junction held 9 bases outside the gene matches. For the CDR3, the DNA is TGCGCCAGCAGCTTGGTGGGGACCGGGACAGCCTATGGCTACACCTTC. Translating gives CASSLVGTGTAYGYTF. Drawing the rest from reference TRBV5-1 and TRBJ1-2, the complete variable domain is KAGVTQTPRYLIKTRGQQVTLSCSPISGHRSVSWYQQTPGQGLQFLFEYFSETQRNKGNFPGRFSGRQFSNSRSEMNVSTLELGDSALYLCASSLVGTGTAYGYTFGSGTRLTVV.

V usage is TRBV10-1 and J usage is TRBJ2-3; 11 positions match TRBD2. The germline gives CDR1 WNHNN, CDR2 SYGVQD (reference sequence). Trimming took 4 bases from V and 1 from J; bases not matched to a gene: 4. The CDR3 is 16 residues long. CDR3 amino acids: CASSALLAGGTDTQYF. Here the CDR3 DNA reads TGCGCCAGCAGTGCGCTACTAGCGGGGGGCACAGATACGCAGTATTTT.

The J gene is TRBJ2-2, the V gene TRBV2; the match to TRBD2 covers 13 bases. The CDR3 spans 15 residues. Trimming removed 4 bases from V and 5 bases from J; junction bases left unmatched: 1. The germline V gene encodes CDR1 SNHLY and CDR2 FYNNEI. CDR3 DNA: TGTGCCAGCAGTGGGACTAGCGGGAGAACCGGGGAGCTGTTTTTT. Translation: CASSGTSGRTGELFF.